This TCR beta chain comes out of a study of cytotoxic CD8 clonotypes in ibrutinib-treated CLL. Study as a whole: Once treatment had gone on for a median of around 11 months, range 6 to 36, response samples were drawn. There were, on average, approximately 250,000 productive templates and around 90,000 productive rearrangements per sample. General study points: Before falling back toward baseline at progression, clonality had risen at the time of ibrutinib response.

Note on this clone: Antigen specificity is unknown.

Using immunoSEQ multiplex PCR, the repertoire was profiled, and TCRdb retains in-frame clones only, with some absent. The data contain around 310,000 clones, roughly 79% of them singletons. V lost 0 bases to trimming and J lost 4 bases; unmatched junction nucleotides: 8. This CDR3 is built from 16 residues. Germline V gene lookup returns CDR1 SGHTA and CDR2 FQGNSA. Sample: PBMCs, taken before ibrutinib treatment. The source is a human donor with chronic lymphocytic leukemia. The gene calls are TRBV7-2 and TRBJ2-7, with TRBD1 matching 8 bases. This chain's CDR3 is CASSLASGTGQYEQYF. In DNA, the CDR3 is TGTGCCAGCAGCTTAGCCTCCGGGACAGGTCAGTACGAGCAGTACTTC.